The present TCR beta chain was sequenced within a study of CD8 T cells in ankylosing spondylitis. Study conclusions and caveats: Blood of patients with ankylosing spondylitis appeared to be characterized by a TCR beta motif of fewer than 10 highly homologous variants. Disease-associated clones were CD8+ and fairly uncommon in peripheral blood. Reported data indicate significant enrichment of disease-linked clones within matched ankylosing spondylitis synovial fluid.

Each TCR beta library was made by quantitative 5'-RACE that incorporated molecular barcodes. TCRdb independently ran MiXCR on the 5' RACE reads; one entry per CDR3 protein. Counted here are under 850,000 distinct CDR3 sequences, roughly 19% occurring once; the ten biggest clones make up about 19%. V dropped 7 bases and J dropped 8; count of bases not matched to a gene: 12. The CDR3 runs to 15 residues. Looked up from germline, CDR1 is MNHNS and CDR2 is SASEGT. This clonotype has more than one count but fewer than ten. Its target is unknown. The sequence derives from a male donor with ankylosing spondylitis. The rearrangement links TRBV6-1 to TRBJ2-1; 9 bases fit TRBD2. The specimen was blood, either unsorted or a sorted T cell fraction (not recorded which). The CDR3 reads CASTADSGSIYEQFF. CDR3 nucleotides: TGTGCCAGCACCGCCGATAGCGGGAGCATTTATGAGCAGTTCTTC.